The sequence of this T cell receptor (beta chain) was determined in a study of cytomegalovirus exposure and HLA in healthy donors. The germline V gene encodes CDR1 MNHEY and CDR2 SVGAGI. The length of the CDR3 is 15 residues. V lost 10 bases and J lost 3; bases outside the gene matches: 12. The table came from immunoSEQ multiplex PCR; TCRdb's copy has only in-frame clones and leaves some out. The sample has some 120,000 clones, around 94% seen once. This TCR was sampled from a woman between 18 and 29 years old in good health and CMV-seronegative. The sequencing sample was made of PBMCs. This rearrangement joins TRBV6-5 to TRBJ2-1; 7 bases are shared with TRBD2. In DNA form, the CDR3 reads TGTGCCACGCATGGAGGGCTAGCGGACTACAATGAGCAGTTCTTC. Translation: CATHGGLADYNEQFF.